Below, one T cell receptor (beta chain) is given with its context. This record comes from a study of blood T cell repertoires in COVID-19. Study-level information: Samples taken during acute and convalescent COVID-19 were collected in the United States, Italy and Spain. PBMCs, B-cell-depleted T cells, or T cells were the source of the cDNA or gDNA that made up the material.

The CDR3 runs to 19 residues. Per germline, CDR1 SGDLS and CDR2 YYNGEE. V shed 4 bases, J shed 7 bases, and the junction held 16 bases outside the gene matches. Source study methods: Cell counts per sample came from amplifying reference gene primers. Measured with immunoSEQ multiplex PCR; TCRdb has only the in-frame clones, and not every one. That table furnishes V, J and clone size, whereas the DNA furnished D and trimming. The sample gives fewer than 250,000 clones, 84% of which show up once; approximately 5% is in the top ten. The chain recombines TRBV9 with TRBJ1-6, with 11 positions matching TRBD1. This sequence was found in a woman in her 70s with active or convalescent COVID-19. The source material was peripheral blood. The CDR3: CASSRTGTGGQLGNSPLHF. In DNA form, the CDR3 reads TGTGCCAGCAGCAGAACCGGGACAGGGGGGCAGCTAGGAAATTCACCCCTCCACTTT. Filled out from reference TRBV9 and TRBJ1-6, the complete variable domain reads DSGVTQTPKHLITATGQRVTLRCSPRSGDLSVYWYQQSLDQGLQFLIQYYNGEERAKGNILERFSAQQFPDLHSELNLSSLELGDSALYFCASSRTGTGGQLGNSPLHFGNGTRLTVT.